Presented here are 29 T cell receptor beta chains from one specimen sequenced in a study of T cell clonotyping in hematopoietic cell transplantation. Data came from immunoSEQ multiplex PCR; TCRdb stores just in-frame clones and leaves some out. This sample has 7,000 to 10,000 clones, with less than 70% found just once. The sequencing here drew on peripheral blood mononuclear cells, taken 100 days after allogeneic stem cell transplant. The receptor set was obtained from a male patient aged 55 to 69 who had an allogeneic stem cell transplant from an unrelated donor, so the T cells may come from the graft donor. Some clones in this sample may be carry-over from other donors' samples.

In DNA, the CDR3 is TGTGCCAGCAGACCCGAGGGGGGCCCTAGGGATACGCAGTATTTT. Its protein is CASRPEGGPRDTQYF. The chain is built from TRBV6-6 and TRBJ2-3; the D call may be TRBD1 or TRBD2 (6 bases each). Trimming removed 6 bases at V and 6 bases at J, with 19 bases between. The CDR3 is 15 amino acids. In germline, CDR1 is MNHNY, CDR2 SVGAGI (reference sequence).

In this sample, this clone turned up once. This rearrangement joins TRBV29-1 to TRBJ2-7; maybe TRBD1 (6 bases). CDR3 length: 12 amino acids. Germline values: CDR1 SQVTM, CDR2 ANQGSEA. V shed 0 bases and J shed 5 bases, with 8 bases lying between them. The CDR3 loop is CSVEEQGDEQYF. The DNA for the CDR3 is TGCAGCGTTGAAGAACAGGGCGACGAGCAGTACTTC.

The chain combines TRBV25-1 with TRBJ2-7; unclear D gene. Trimming pared 3 bases from V and 3 bases from J, leaving 3 bases between. CDR3 length: 11 residues. CDR1 MGHDK and CDR2 SYGVNS come from the germline V gene. In DNA, the CDR3 is TGTGCCAGCAGTGATGGCTACGAGCAGTACTTC. This sequence encodes CASSDGYEQYF.

The chain combines TRBV6-6 with TRBJ2-7; D remains unclear. This CDR3 comprises 15 residues. Germline V gene data show CDR1 as MNHNY and CDR2 as SVGAGI (reference sequence). V gave up 2 bases and J gave up 0 bases, with 11 bases separating them. This chain's CDR3 is CASSYMETVSYEQYF. In DNA, the CDR3 is TGTGCCAGCAGTTACATGGAGACGGTCTCCTACGAGCAGTACTTC.

The gene calls are TRBV19 and TRBJ1-3; perhaps TRBD1 as D (6 bases). Trimming left V 6 bases short and J 2 bases short, with 14 bases between. Looked up from germline, CDR1 is LNHDA and CDR2 is SQIVND (reference sequence). The CDR3 contains 15 residues. DNA for the CDR3: TGTGCCAGTAGCCCTGGAGGGGGGGCTGGAAACACCATATATTTT. The encoded protein is CASSPGGGAGNTIYF.

CDR3 DNA sequence: TGCAGCGCAGGACAGGGAGGCACTGAAGCTTTCTTT. Encoded protein: CSAGQGGTEAFF. The rearrangement joins TRBV29-1 to TRBJ1-1; 8 positions match TRBD1. The CDR3 runs 12 residues. V gave up 7 bases and J gave up 4 bases; unmatched junction bases: 5. Germline V gives CDR1 SQVTM, CDR2 ANQGSEA.

This clone is medium-sized (0.01 to 0.1%) by share. The rearrangement links TRBV11-2 to TRBJ2-3; TRBD2 matches 14 bases. The CDR3 spans 18 residues. The V gene's germline CDR1 is SGHAT and CDR2 FQNNGV. V dropped 8 bases and J dropped 6; count of bases not matched to a gene: 16. The CDR3 DNA reads as TGTGCCAGCCGAAAAGGGGAGACTAGCGGGGGGGCCAGCGATACGCAGTATTTT. It yields the protein CASRKGETSGGASDTQYF.

The J gene is TRBJ2-6, the V gene TRBV19; D uncertain. CDR1 is LNHDA, CDR2 SQIVND, per germline (reference sequence). V was cut by 8 bases and J by 4 bases, with 9 bases left in between. The CDR3 is made up of 13 amino acids. CDR3 residues: CASSFTGANVLTF. The CDR3 coding sequence is TGTGCCAGTTCGTTCACCGGGGCCAACGTCCTGACTTTC.

The CDR3 bases are TGTGCCTCTAAGGGGGATAATTCACCCCTCCACTTT. Translation gives CASKGDNSPLHF. The chain combines TRBV30 with TRBJ1-6; D is perhaps TRBD1 (6 bases). The CDR3 runs 12 residues. Germline V gives CDR1 GTSNPN, CDR2 SVGIG (reference sequence). V was cut by 7 bases and J by 5 bases, with 9 bases left in between.

This clone was seen at least ten times. The rearrangement links TRBV7-9 to TRBJ2-7; D remains ambiguous. The CDR3 runs to 16 residues. Germline loops: CDR1 SEHNR, CDR2 FQNEAQ (reference sequence). Trimming removed 1 base from V and 3 bases from J, with 16 bases in between. In DNA, the CDR3 is TGTGCCAGCAGCTTAGACCCGGCGGCGACGGGCTACGAGCAGTACTTC. Its translation: CASSLDPAATGYEQYF.

The chain has TRBV2 and TRBJ2-5; 8 bases align to TRBD1. The germline gives CDR1 SNHLY, CDR2 FYNNEI. The ends lost 5 bases at V and 1 base at J; junction bases unmatched: 6. This CDR3 has 15 residues. Written as DNA, the CDR3 is TGTGCCAGCAGTTCAGGACAGGGCCTCCAAGAGACCCAGTACTTC. Translation gives CASSSGQGLQETQYF.

In its sample, this clone was seen once. The chain links TRBV30 to TRBJ1-1; 9 bases are a match to TRBD1. Trimming at V came to 5 bases and at J to 1 base, leaving 5 bases not matched to a gene. The germline V gene has CDR1 GTSNPN and CDR2 SVGIG (reference sequence). The CDR3 loop spans 14 amino acids. The CDR3 protein is CAWFDRGGNTEAFF. Here the CDR3 DNA reads TGTGCCTGGTTCGACAGGGGGGGGAACACTGAAGCTTTCTTT.

This clone was detected only once. The chain couples TRBV27 to TRBJ1-2; the D is unclear. Trimming removed 5 bases at V and 6 bases at J, with 10 bases between. CDR3 length: 12 residues. Per germline, CDR1 MNHEY and CDR2 SMNVEV (reference sequence). CDR3 in DNA: TGTGCCAGCAGTAAGAACGGAGATGGCTACACCTTC. Its translation is CASSKNGDGYTF.

The chain recombines TRBV2 with TRBJ1-4, with 7 positions matching TRBD1. The CDR3 spans 17 residues. CDR1 and CDR2 from the germline V gene are SNHLY and FYNNEI. V was pared by 6 bases and J by 4 bases, with 14 bases of the junction left unmatched. The CDR3 DNA reads as TGTGCCAGCAGGGTACCTCCAGTGGGACAGATTAATGAAAAACTGTTTTTT. Translation gives CASRVPPVGQINEKLFF.

The chain's CDR3 is CASSPTGSNEKLFF. The DNA for the CDR3 is TGTGCCAGCAGTCCCACAGGGAGTAATGAAAAACTGTTTTTT. The V call is TRBV9, the J call TRBJ1-4; possible D gene TRBD1, 6 bases. CDR3 length: 14 residues. CDR1 is SGDLS, CDR2 YYNGEE, per germline. Deletions cut 5 bases from V and 4 bases from J, with 12 bases between. The full variable domain, its missing parts supplied by reference TRBV9 and TRBJ1-4, is DSGVTQTPKHLITATGQRVTLRCSPRSGDLSVYWYQQSLDQGLQFLIQYYNGEERAKGNILERFSAQQFPDLHSELNLSSLELGDSALYFCASSPTGSNEKLFFGSGTQLSVL.

The V gene is TRBV14, the J gene TRBJ1-3; D uncertain. V gave up 5 bases and J gave up 0 bases, with 11 bases separating them. Germline loops: CDR1 SGHDN, CDR2 FVKESK. The CDR3 spans 15 residues. The CDR3 region has the DNA TGTGCCAGCAGCAAGGACCTACCCTCTGGAAACACCATATATTTT. Its translation: CASSKDLPSGNTIYF.

This clone is large within its sample. The chain joins TRBV7-9 to TRBJ1-5; D is ambiguous. Germline CDR1 SEHNR, CDR2 FQNEAQ (reference sequence). V lost 5 bases, J lost 7 bases, and 15 bases lay in between. The CDR3 is made up of 14 amino acids. The CDR3 bases are TGTGCCAGCAGCATTAGTGCAGGCGGCCAGCCCCAGCATTTT. This codes for CASSISAGGQPQHF.

The chain recombines TRBV6-1 with TRBJ2-5, with D possibly being TRBD2 (5 bases). The CDR3 contains 16 residues. CDR1 is MNHNS, CDR2 SASEGT, per germline. V was trimmed by 2 bases and J by 2 bases, leaving 15 bases between them. CDR3 nucleotides: TGTGCCAGCAGTGAATACGGAGGACTGGCACAAGAGACCCAGTACTTC. Protein sequence: CASSEYGGLAQETQYF.

The V gene is TRBV6-5, the J gene TRBJ1-5, with 8 bases fitting TRBD1. Germline V gene sequence: CDR1 MNHEY, CDR2 SVGAGI. The CDR3 consists of 13 residues. Unmatched junction bases numbered 3, after V lost 4 bases and J lost 7 bases. CDR3 amino acids: CASSSGGWQPQHF. Written as DNA, the CDR3 is TGTGCCAGCAGTTCAGGGGGCTGGCAGCCCCAGCATTTT.

The chain links TRBV6-1 to TRBJ2-3, with 7 bases matching TRBD2. The CDR3 runs 17 residues. The germline V gene encodes CDR1 MNHNS and CDR2 SASEGT. With 1 base clipped from V and 2 bases from J, the junction kept 9 bases outside the gene matches. In nucleotides, the CDR3 is TGTGCCAGCAGTGAAGGAAGAGGAGCGGGGATCACAGATACGCAGTATTTT. It is translated as CASSEGRGAGITDTQYF.

The chain employs TRBV5-1 and TRBJ2-3; the match to TRBD1 covers 10 bases. Germline CDR1 is SGHRS and CDR2 is YFSETQ. Unmatched junction bases numbered 3, after V lost 4 bases and J lost 4 bases. The CDR3 extends over 14 amino acids. CDR3 region: CASSLGQGADTQYF. CDR3 DNA sequence: TGCGCCAGCAGCCTCGGACAGGGGGCAGATACGCAGTATTTT. The full variable domain, completed using reference TRBV5-1 and TRBJ2-3, is KAGVTQTPRYLIKTRGQQVTLSCSPISGHRSVSWYQQTPGQGLQFLFEYFSETQRNKGNFPGRFSGRQFSNSRSEMNVSTLELGDSALYLCASSLGQGADTQYFGPGTRLTVL.

This clone has only a few counts. The chain has TRBV7-2 and TRBJ2-3, with TRBD1 matching 11 bases. CDR3 length: 16 amino acids. The germline V gene encodes CDR1 SGHTA and CDR2 FQGNSA. V was pared by 3 bases and J by 5 bases, with 7 bases of the junction left unmatched. This CDR3 is CASSFPGQGARDTQYF. The CDR3 DNA reads TGTGCCAGCAGCTTCCCTGGACAGGGGGCGAGAGATACGCAGTATTTT.

V usage is TRBV6-1 and J usage is TRBJ2-7; 9 nucleotides match TRBD1. Germline-derived CDR1 and CDR2 are MNHNS and SASEGT. The CDR3 contains 15 residues. J was trimmed by 2 bases and V by 6 bases; bases with no gene match: 8. The CDR3 sequence is CASREPGQGTYEQYF. The CDR3 region has the DNA TGTGCCAGCAGGGAACCGGGACAGGGAACCTACGAGCAGTACTTC.

This clone was counted between two and nine times. This chain connects TRBV5-4 to TRBJ1-2; 9 bases fit TRBD1. CDR1 and CDR2 from the germline V gene are SGHNT and YYREEE (reference sequence). CDR3 length: 15 amino acids. The V and J ends lost 4 bases and 2 bases, in that order; junction bases with no gene match: 6. The DNA for the CDR3 is TGTGCCAGCAGCGCGGGACAGGGCCTAAACTATGGCTACACCTTC. Amino acid sequence: CASSAGQGLNYGYTF.

This clone was detected a few times. The chain combines TRBV6-5 with TRBJ1-1; no clear D. Germline V gives CDR1 MNHEY, CDR2 SVGAGI. This CDR3 has 15 amino acids. V lost 5 bases and J lost 1, with 14 bases in between. The CDR3 coding sequence is TGTGCCAGCAGTCAAACCCCGGTAGGGAACACTGAAGCTTTCTTT. It specifies CASSQTPVGNTEAFF.

There are a few counts of this clone. The chain employs TRBV11-3 and TRBJ1-1; 8 bases are a match to TRBD1. The germline gives CDR1 SGHNT, CDR2 YENEEA. The CDR3 contains 16 residues. The trim removed 4 bases at V and 1 base at J, leaving 8 bases unmatched. This CDR3 reads CASSSPKTGANTEAFF. In DNA, the CDR3 is TGTGCCAGCAGCTCCCCTAAGACAGGGGCGAACACTGAAGCTTTCTTT.

The V call is TRBV6-6, the J call TRBJ2-7; 8 bases match TRBD1. CDR1 MNHNY and CDR2 SVGAGI come from the germline V gene (reference sequence). The CDR3 has 15 amino acids. V lost 3 bases, J lost 3 bases, and 7 bases stayed unmatched. The CDR3 sequence: CASSYAGTGIYEQYF. In nucleotides, the CDR3 is TGTGCCAGCAGTTATGCCGGGACAGGCATCTACGAGCAGTACTTC.

The rearrangement uses TRBV6-1 and TRBJ1-6; no clear D gene. Germline CDR1 and CDR2: MNHNS and SASEGT. The CDR3 consists of 14 residues. The V gene lost 3 bases and the J gene lost 5 bases, with 8 bases spanning the gap. This CDR3 is CASSELGDNSPLHF. The CDR3 DNA reads as TGTGCCAGCAGTGAGCTGGGAGATAATTCACCCCTCCACTTT.

The J gene is TRBJ2-7, the V gene TRBV29-1, with D possibly matching TRBD1 (5 bases). The CDR3 runs to 11 residues. CDR1 SQVTM and CDR2 ANQGSEA come from the germline V gene. V lost 6 bases and J 6 bases, leaving 12 bases between the germline ends. The CDR3 is CSVGQGGEQYF. The DNA of the CDR3 is TGCAGCGTCGGGCAGGGCGGCGAGCAGTACTTC.